This TCR beta chain was sequenced during a study of T cell responses to AZD1222 COVID-19 vaccine. Details on this clone: Antigen: not known.

Broader study findings: The donor cohort was predominantly white British with a female majority, and clonal diversity may have been underestimated. Two AZD1222 doses significantly raised spike-specific TCR breadth and depth over controls. Repertoire sampling happened only post peak T cell response.

Clones were sequenced by immunoSEQ multiplex PCR, and TCRdb holds only the in-frame ones, with some missing. The repertoire includes about 130,000 clones, just over 85% of them detected once, and roughly 8% sits in the top ten. Per the germline V gene, CDR1 is SGHAT and CDR2 is FQDESV (reference sequence). The germline V and J ends were trimmed by 5 bases and 0 bases, with 14 bases remaining between them. The CDR3 is made up of 16 amino acids. This sequence originates from an adult in good health. This chain uses TRBV11-1 with TRBJ2-4; D perhaps matches TRBD1 (6 bases). The sequences come from peripheral blood, collected on day 0 of AZD1222 vaccination. The DNA for the CDR3 is TGTGCCAGCAGCCGAGCGGACAGTTTAGCCAAAAACATTCAGTACTTC. This encodes CASSRADSLAKNIQYF.